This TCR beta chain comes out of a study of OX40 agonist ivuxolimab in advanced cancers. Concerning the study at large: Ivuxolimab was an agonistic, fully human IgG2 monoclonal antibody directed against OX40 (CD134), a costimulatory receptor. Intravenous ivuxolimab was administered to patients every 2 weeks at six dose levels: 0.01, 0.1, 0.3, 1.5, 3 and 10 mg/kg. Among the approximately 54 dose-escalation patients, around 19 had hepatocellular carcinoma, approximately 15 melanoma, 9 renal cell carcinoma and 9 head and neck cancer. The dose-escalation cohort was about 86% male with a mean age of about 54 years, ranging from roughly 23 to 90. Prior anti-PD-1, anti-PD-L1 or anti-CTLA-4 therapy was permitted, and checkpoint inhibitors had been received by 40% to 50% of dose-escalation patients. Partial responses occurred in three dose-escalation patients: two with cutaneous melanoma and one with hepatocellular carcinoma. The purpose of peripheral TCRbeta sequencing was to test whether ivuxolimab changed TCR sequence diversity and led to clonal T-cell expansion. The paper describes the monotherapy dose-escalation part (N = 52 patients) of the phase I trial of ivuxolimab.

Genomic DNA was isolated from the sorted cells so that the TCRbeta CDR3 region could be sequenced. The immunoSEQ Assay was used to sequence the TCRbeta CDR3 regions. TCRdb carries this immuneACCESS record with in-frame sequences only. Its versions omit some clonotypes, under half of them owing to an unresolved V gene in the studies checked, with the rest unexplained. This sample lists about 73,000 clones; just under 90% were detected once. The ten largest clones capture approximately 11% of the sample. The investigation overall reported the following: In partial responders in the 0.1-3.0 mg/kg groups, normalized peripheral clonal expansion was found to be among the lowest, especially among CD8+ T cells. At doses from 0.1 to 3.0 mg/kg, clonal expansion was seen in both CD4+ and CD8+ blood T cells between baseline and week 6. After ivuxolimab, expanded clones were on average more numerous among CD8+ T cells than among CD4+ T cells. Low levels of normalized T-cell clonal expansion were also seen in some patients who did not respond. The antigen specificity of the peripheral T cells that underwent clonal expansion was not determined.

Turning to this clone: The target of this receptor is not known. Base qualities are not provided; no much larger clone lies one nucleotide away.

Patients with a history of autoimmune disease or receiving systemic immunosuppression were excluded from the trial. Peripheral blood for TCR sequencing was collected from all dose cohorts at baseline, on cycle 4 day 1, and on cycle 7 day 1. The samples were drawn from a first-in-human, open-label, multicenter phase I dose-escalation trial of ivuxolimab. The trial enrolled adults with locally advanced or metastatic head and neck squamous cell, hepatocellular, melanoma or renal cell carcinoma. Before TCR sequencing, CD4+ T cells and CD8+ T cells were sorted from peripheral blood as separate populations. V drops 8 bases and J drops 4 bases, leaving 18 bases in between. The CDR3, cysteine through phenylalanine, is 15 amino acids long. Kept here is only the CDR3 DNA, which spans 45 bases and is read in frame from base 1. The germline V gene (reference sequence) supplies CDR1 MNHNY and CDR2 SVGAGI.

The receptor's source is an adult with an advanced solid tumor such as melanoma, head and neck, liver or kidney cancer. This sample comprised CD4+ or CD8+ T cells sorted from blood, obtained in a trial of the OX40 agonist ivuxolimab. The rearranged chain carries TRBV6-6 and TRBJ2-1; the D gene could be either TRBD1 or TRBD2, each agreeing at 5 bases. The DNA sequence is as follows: TGTGCCAGCTCTCCGGGGCACCGCCCTTACAATGAGCAGTTCTTC. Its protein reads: CASSPGHRPYNEQFF.